Listed below are T cell receptor beta chains from one sample, sequenced in a study of blood T cell repertoires in COVID-19. Produced via immunoSEQ multiplex PCR; TCRdb's table is partial and in-frame only. Of 450,000 to 500,000 clones in the sample, 70% to 90% were seen once. The sequencing sample was made of peripheral blood. Source of these receptors: a human donor in a cohort sampled during active COVID-19. CDR3s include the opening cysteine and the closing phenylalanine or tryptophan. A D gene is named only where the DNA matches it firmly. Some rows have no size entry. The others give once, few or many, or a class for an expanded clone.

>.|TRBV19|TRBJ2-7|.
TGTGCCAGTAGTATTCAGCGGAGTGTGGGGGAGCAGTACTTC
CASSIQRSVGEQYF
>TRBD1|TRBV19|TRBJ2-1|.
TGTGCCAGTAGCACCGGGACAGGGGGAATCAGGGAGCAGTTCTTC
CASSTGTGGIREQFF
>.|TRBV20-1|TRBJ2-5|.
TGCAGTGCTAGTAATGCGGGATTCAAGACCCAGTACTTC
CSASNAGFKTQYF
>TRBD1|TRBV29-1|TRBJ2-7|.
TGCAGCGTTGGTCAGGACAGGGGGAGTCTCGAGCAGTACTTC
CSVGQDRGSLEQYF
>.|TRBV12-3/TRBV12-4|TRBJ1-1|few
TGTGCCAGCTTCAGGGTCGGCACTGAAGCTTTCTTT
CASFRVGTEAFF
>.|TRBV15|TRBJ2-3|.
TGTGCCACCAGCAGAGCCGTCGGGGGAACAGATACGCAGTATTTT
CATSRAVGGTDTQYF
>.|TRBV19|TRBJ1-5|.
TGTGCCAGTAGTACGGCCTCCGACAGTTTCAATCAGCCCCAGCATTTT
CASSTASDSFNQPQHF
>.|TRBV19|TRBJ2-3|once
TGTGCCAGTAGTATCAGGTTACTCACAGATACGCAGTATTTT
CASSIRLLTDTQYF
>.|TRBV30|TRBJ1-6|few
TGTGCCTGGGCAGGGGTTTTTAATTCACCCCTCCACTTT
CAWAGVFNSPLHF
>.|TRBV6-2/TRBV6-3|TRBJ1-1|.
TGTGCCAGCAGCGGGACACTTCTTGAAGCTTTCTTT
CASSGTLLEAFF
>.|TRBV7-3|TRBJ2-7|.
TGTGCCAGCAGCTTAGTGCGAGGCTACGAGCAGTACTTC
CASSLVRGYEQYF
>TRBD1|TRBV14|TRBJ1-1|.
TGTGCCAGCAGCCCACAGGGGATTAATGAAGCTTTCTTT
CASSPQGINEAFF
>TRBD2|TRBV27|TRBJ2-1|.
TGTGCCAGCAGTCGCCTGGGCGGGAGGGGTTACAATGAGCAGTTCTTC
CASSRLGGRGYNEQFF
>.|TRBV2|TRBJ2-1|.
TGTGCCAGCAGGCCGGGACAACAATACAATGAGCAGTTCTTC
CASRPGQQYNEQFF
>.|TRBV14|TRBJ2-7|.
TGTGCCAGCAGTCTCGACAACTACGAGCAGTACTTC
CASSLDNYEQYF
>.|TRBV30|TRBJ1-2|once
TGTGCCTGGAGTGCAGACGGGTATGGCTACACCTTC
CAWSADGYGYTF
>.|TRBV9|TRBJ2-3|.
TGTGCCAGCCGAGGGCACAGCACAGATACGCAGTATTTT
CASRGHSTDTQYF
>TRBD2|TRBV7-2|TRBJ2-3|.
TGTGCCAGCAGCAGTAGACCTAGCGGGGGTATAAGCACAGATACGCAGTATTTT
CASSSRPSGGISTDTQYF
>TRBD1|TRBV27|TRBJ2-5|.
TGTGCCAGCAGTATGACAGGGTACCAAGAGACCCAGTACTTC
CASSMTGYQETQYF
>.|TRBV3-1/TRBV3-2|TRBJ1-1|.
TGTGCCAGCAGCCAACGAGACAGAGCGGAAGCTTTCTTT
CASSQRDRAEAFF
>TRBD2|TRBV7-9|TRBJ2-7|.
TGTGCCAGCAGCTTAACGGGACTAGGTATAGGCGAGCAGTACTTC
CASSLTGLGIGEQYF
>.|TRBV11-2|TRBJ2-7|.
TGTGCCAGCAGCCCCCAACATTCGTCCTCGTTACCCTTC
CASSPQHSSSLPF
>TRBD2|TRBV11-2|TRBJ2-6|.
TGTGCCAGCAGCCCCAGAGGCGGGAGCCCAACCTCTGGGGCCAACGTCCTGACTTTC
CASSPRGGSPTSGANVLTF
>TRBD1|TRBV29-1|TRBJ2-3|.
TGCAGCGTTATAACAGGGGGCTCTAGCACAGATACGCAGTATTTT
CSVITGGSSTDTQYF
>.|TRBV7-2|TRBJ2-2|.
TGTGCCAGCAGCTCCCTAACCGGGACACTCACCGGGGAGCTGTTTTTT
CASSSLTGTLTGELFF
>.|TRBV4-1|TRBJ1-5|.
TGCGCCAGCAGCCAGGCCAGGGTTATGAGCAATCAGCCCCAGCATTTT
CASSQARVMSNQPQHF
>TRBD1|TRBV7-3|TRBJ2-1|.
TGTGCCAGCAGCTCGGGCAGGGGGTTTCCCAATGAGCAGTTCTTC
CASSSGRGFPNEQFF
>.|TRBV7-2|TRBJ1-1|.
TGTGCCAGCAGCTTCATCGGGGGGGACACTGAAGCTTTCTTT
CASSFIGGDTEAFF
>.|TRBV13|TRBJ2-7|.
TGTGCCAGCAGCTTAGGGGGCGGGTCATCCTACGAGCAGTACTTC
CASSLGGGSSYEQYF
>TRBD1|TRBV9|TRBJ2-7|.
TGTGCCAGCAGCGAGGCCCCTACAGGGGCCTACGAGCAGTACTTC
CASSEAPTGAYEQYF
>TRBD1|TRBV5-1|TRBJ1-2|.
TGCGCCAGCAGCTTGGGACAGGGGACTAACTATGGCTACACCTTC
CASSLGQGTNYGYTF
>TRBD1|TRBV5-1|TRBJ1-1|.
TGCGCCAGCAGCTTACCACAGGGGGCGCGTATGGACACTGAAGCTTTCTTT
CASSLPQGARMDTEAFF
>.|TRBV19|TRBJ2-5|.
TGTGCCAGTAGGGGAGGTAGAGCCAGCGGGGAGACCCAGTACTTC
CASRGGRASGETQYF
>.|TRBV7-3|TRBJ2-3|.
TGTGCCAGCAGCTTAGGTAGCGGTCTATGGAGCACAGATACGCAGTATTTT
CASSLGSGLWSTDTQYF
>TRBD2|TRBV28|TRBJ2-3|.
TGTGCCAGCAATGAACTAGCGGGATCCACAGATACGCAGTATTTT
CASNELAGSTDTQYF
>TRBD1|TRBV20-1|TRBJ2-7|.
TGCAGTGCTAGTCGCGACAGGGGTTCATACGAGCAGTACTTC
CSASRDRGSYEQYF